This TCR beta chain was sequenced in a study of healthy donors' naive CD4 and CD8 T cells. Study context: Donors, half of them female, were 20-25, 40-50 or 60-70 years old.

The V end lost 2 bases, the J end lost 9 bases, and 16 bases lay between the germline ends. Germline lookup yields CDR1 SQVTM and CDR2 ANQGSEA. The CDR3 sequence is 13 residues long. On this clonotype: No antigen is known for it.

Starting from 450 to 550 ng of total RNA, TCR libraries were made with linear amplification. Authors' processing steps: Sequencing covered 78,498 rearranged alpha-chain transcripts across about 5 healthy donors. TCRdb reprocessed the reads with MiXCR, giving one entry per CDR3 protein. What appears here as the V and J calls and clone size reflects TCRdb's work, not the paper's. The table lists 150,000 to 200,000 distinct CDR3 sequences, 65% to 80% of them singletons, with roughly 2.3% in the top ten. Study-level findings and limits: About an eighth of CD4/CD8 propensity variance appeared explained by V, J and CDR3 charge.

This chain connects TRBV29-1 to TRBJ2-5, with D perhaps matching TRBD1 (6 bases). This clonotype originated in a pool of human donors in good health; the sample pools cells from several healthy donors. Sequenced sample: naive CD4+ and CD8+ T cells sorted from blood, pooled from several donors. CDR3 sequence: CSVERGSKGAQYF. CDR3 nucleotide sequence: TGCAGCGTTGAAAGGGGCTCCAAGGGGGCCCAGTACTTC.